A selection of T cell receptor beta chains follows, all from one sample in a study of shared clonotypes between healthy human individuals. TCRdb's table, derived via immunoSEQ multiplex PCR, lists solely in-frame clones and lacks some. The repertoire consists of some 2.1 million clones, with 85% to 95% occurring once and the leading ten covering more than 0.95%. The source material was naive CD8+ T cells sorted from blood. These receptors came from a man younger than 30 in good health. CDR3s include the opening cysteine and the closing phenylalanine or tryptophan. Only some rows state a clone size, as once, few, many or a class for expanded clones.

size: .; J: TRBJ2-1; V: TRBV4-1; CDR3: CASTVRRGSLNEQFF
size: .; J: TRBJ2-2; V: TRBV9; CDR3: CASSVEGEVNTGELFF
size: .; J: TRBJ2-3; V: TRBV19; CDR3: CASTPSGGSTDTQYF
size: .; J: TRBJ2-3; V: TRBV4-1; CDR3: CASSLNLRGHTQYF
size: .; J: TRBJ2-2; V: TRBV5-6; CDR3: CASSFVGGLHDGELFF
size: .; J: TRBJ1-4; V: TRBV7-8; CDR3: CASSFGGEDEKLFF
size: .; J: TRBJ2-1; V: TRBV11-2; CDR3: CASSWGVYNEQFF
size: .; J: TRBJ1-4; V: TRBV28; CDR3: CASSHRGATNEKLFF
size: .; J: TRBJ2-2; V: TRBV11-2; CDR3: CASSLPDRGPNTGELFF
size: .; J: TRBJ2-7; V: TRBV13; CDR3: CASSNGTELEQYF
size: .; J: TRBJ2-3; V: TRBV2; CDR3: CASSAPASDIYTDTQYF
size: .; J: TRBJ2-7; V: TRBV5-1; CDR3: CASSLVGTHEQYF
size: .; J: TRBJ2-3; V: TRBV27; CDR3: CASSLKPQDASSTDTQYF
size: .; J: TRBJ2-5; V: TRBV6-5; CDR3: CARIIRRLEETQYF
size: .; J: TRBJ2-7; V: TRBV13; CDR3: CASSPRGSGNEQYF
size: .; J: TRBJ2-7; V: TRBV2; CDR3: CASRTTSGWAPYEQYF
size: .; J: TRBJ1-3; V: TRBV10-3; CDR3: CAINDWGAGNTIYF
size: .; J: TRBJ1-2; V: TRBV13; CDR3: CASSLQGFYGYTF
size: .; J: TRBJ2-3; V: TRBV7-9; CDR3: CASSYTTRTDTQYF
size: once; J: TRBJ2-7; V: TRBV7-9; CDR3: CASSSGQGVLYEQYF
size: .; J: TRBJ1-4; V: TRBV5-8; CDR3: CASSLYGTGREKLFF
size: once; J: TRBJ2-7; V: TRBV6-6; CDR3: CASRPTPGQGFSEQYF
size: .; J: TRBJ2-1; V: TRBV14; CDR3: CASSQGGGGEQFF
size: .; J: TRBJ2-2; V: TRBV19; CDR3: CASSPSGRGGDTGELFF
size: .; J: TRBJ2-1; V: TRBV13; CDR3: CASSATGTSGRYNEQFF
size: .; J: TRBJ2-5; V: TRBV7-2; CDR3: CASSLDSDLRETQYF
size: few; J: TRBJ1-5; V: TRBV7-9; CDR3: CASSLGSQPQHF
size: .; J: TRBJ2-7; V: TRBV5-5; CDR3: CASSLSETVYEQYF
size: .; J: TRBJ2-7; V: TRBV5-1; CDR3: CASSQGQGAREQYF
size: .; J: TRBJ1-1; V: TRBV11-2; CDR3: CASSLEGTGATEAFF
size: .; J: TRBJ2-7; V: TRBV7-9; CDR3: CASATGAGEQYF
size: .; J: TRBJ1-2; V: TRBV21-1; CDR3: CASSRQGCYGYTF
size: .; J: TRBJ2-7; V: TRBV11-2; CDR3: CASSWGQGVFYEQYF
size: few; J: TRBJ2-3; V: TRBV29-1; CDR3: CSVEGVSLLTFSTDTQYF
size: few; J: TRBJ2-7; V: TRBV7-9; CDR3: CASSPPGTGGNEQYF
size: .; J: TRBJ2-7; V: TRBV19; CDR3: CASSIRAPYEQYF
size: .; J: TRBJ1-1; V: TRBV5-1; CDR3: CASSLGPDTSFRTEAFF
size: .; J: TRBJ1-1; V: TRBV5-1; CDR3: CASSLSQGENTEAFF
size: .; J: TRBJ2-7; V: TRBV11-3; CDR3: CASSLGYGSEQYF
size: once; J: TRBJ1-2; V: TRBV4-1; CDR3: CASRPGPGYGINYGYTF
size: .; J: TRBJ2-1; V: TRBV28; CDR3: CASSRTSGYNEQFF
size: .; J: TRBJ2-7; V: TRBV13; CDR3: CASSSTSQLSYEQYF
size: .; J: TRBJ1-1; V: TRBV2; CDR3: CASGSMNTEAFF
size: once; J: TRBJ2-7; V: TRBV11-2; CDR3: CASSFGADRSYEQYF
size: .; J: TRBJ2-7; V: TRBV29-1; CDR3: CSVDGREGYEQYF
size: once; J: TRBJ2-1; V: TRBV5-4; CDR3: CASSLEGPSYNEQFF
size: .; J: TRBJ2-3; V: TRBV10-3; CDR3: CAISDTSAGLAGTDTQYF
size: .; J: TRBJ2-7; V: TRBV7-9; CDR3: CASMQIGTGDDEQYF
size: .; J: TRBJ1-2; V: TRBV6-1; CDR3: CASSVTALIYGYTF
size: once; J: TRBJ1-2; V: TRBV30; CDR3: CAWRRGQGTYGYTF
size: .; J: TRBJ1-5; V: TRBV10-2; CDR3: CASKPEPNQPQHF
size: .; J: TRBJ2-2; V: TRBV2; CDR3: CASSVAGSGELFF
size: once; J: TRBJ1-6; V: TRBV28; CDR3: CASRTGWDLNAPLHF